Each of the 8 T cell receptor beta chains below was sequenced from the same sample in a study of T cells after yellow fever vaccination. TCRdb called the 5' RACE reads again in MiXCR, with one record for every CDR3 protein. The data contain a few hundred thousand distinct CDR3 sequences, 8% to 10% of them singletons. Sample: PBMCs, taken on the day of the first yellow fever vaccination. Source of these receptors: a man between 18 and 29 years old who received the YFV17D yellow fever vaccine.

The table lists this clonotype with a few counts. V gene TRBV14 combines with J gene TRBJ2-5, with a weak D call TRBD2 (5 bases). The CDR3 is 14 amino acids. The germline V and J ends were trimmed by 4 bases and 4 bases, with 13 bases remaining between them. Germline V gene lookup returns CDR1 SGHDN and CDR2 FVKESK. DNA for the CDR3: TGTGCCAGCAGCCTCTTAGGGAGTGGAGAGACCCAGTACTTC. This sequence encodes CASSLLGSGETQYF.

This clonotype has more than one count but fewer than ten. The chain uses TRBV5-1 and TRBJ2-3; a weak D match, TRBD1 (6 bases). Germline CDR1 is SGHRS and CDR2 is YFSETQ. V was pared by 4 bases and J by 4 bases, with 16 bases between. The CDR3 sequence is 15 residues long. This chain's CDR3 is CASSSDRSGADTQYF. The CDR3 DNA sequence: TGCGCCAGCAGCAGTGACAGGTCGGGCGCAGATACGCAGTATTTT. The full variable domain, in which reference TRBV5-1 and TRBJ2-3 provide the parts outside the CDR3, is KAGVTQTPRYLIKTRGQQVTLSCSPISGHRSVSWYQQTPGQGLQFLFEYFSETQRNKGNFPGRFSGRQFSNSRSEMNVSTLELGDSALYLCASSSDRSGADTQYFGPGTRLTVL.

This clonotype was observed many times. The V call is TRBV12-3 or TRBV12-4, the J call TRBJ2-2, with D possibly TRBD1 on 6 matching bases. CDR3 size: 16 residues. Deletions cut 5 bases from V and 5 bases from J, with 18 bases between. The CDR3 DNA sequence: TGTGCCAGCAGTGACTTGGACAGCTCGAGGACCGGGGAGCTGTTTTTT. Translation gives CASSDLDSSRTGELFF.

This clonotype was seen many times. V is TRBV20-1 and J is TRBJ1-5; TRBD1 might be the D (5 bases). Trimming cost V 4 bases and J 4 bases, with 14 bases left between them. This CDR3 contains 14 residues. Germline lookup yields CDR1 DFQATT and CDR2 SNEGSKA (reference sequence). CDR3 sequence (DNA): TGCAGTGCTACCTGGAGGGGTGGAAATCAGCCCCAGCATTTT. Its translation: CSATWRGGNQPQHF.

V gene TRBV7-2 combines with J gene TRBJ1-6; a weak D match, TRBD1 (5 bases). Trimming left V 1 base short and J 7 bases short, with 11 bases between. The CDR3 loop spans 15 amino acids. Germline lookup yields CDR1 SGHTA and CDR2 FQGNSA. CDR3 sequence: CASSLGDGSNSPLHF. As DNA, the CDR3 is TGTGCCAGCAGCTTAGGGGACGGATCAAATTCACCCCTCCACTTT.

The rearrangement uses TRBV29-1 and TRBJ2-1; D remains unclear. V gave up 2 bases and J gave up 0 bases, with 14 bases separating them. Germline lookup yields CDR1 SQVTM and CDR2 ANQGSEA. This CDR3 is 16 amino acids long. CDR3 DNA sequence: TGCAGCGTTGAATTGGTGGTCTTCAGCTCCTACAATGAGCAGTTCTTC. It is translated as CSVELVVFSSYNEQFF.

This chain uses TRBV4-1 with TRBJ1-1; D is unclear. The length of the CDR3 is 15 residues. CDR1 MGHRA and CDR2 YSYEKL come from the germline V gene. Trimming pared 1 base from V and 0 bases from J, leaving 9 bases between. Written as DNA, the CDR3 is TGCGCCAGCAGCCAAGGGGCAGGACTGAACACTGAAGCTTTCTTT. Its translation is CASSQGAGLNTEAFF.

This clonotype has only a few counts. The chain joins TRBV5-5 to TRBJ2-2; D not certain. The CDR3 spans 16 residues. Germline V gene data show CDR1 as SGHKS and CDR2 as YYEKEE (reference sequence). The V end lost 0 bases, the J end lost 2 bases, and 11 bases lay between the germline ends. CDR3 in amino acids: CASSLESYLNTGELFF. In DNA, the CDR3 is TGTGCCAGCAGCTTGGAGTCCTACTTAAACACCGGGGAGCTGTTTTTT.